Detailed here is one T cell receptor beta chain. No antigen is known for it. The sample is drawn from a study of identical twins. Findings of the study overall: Out-of-frame beta sequences exhibited a weaker degree of excess twin sharing. Conclusions were drawn cross-sectionally by statistical analysis, without following the same donors.

In germline, CDR1 is MNHEY, CDR2 SMNVEV (reference sequence). This CDR3 region has 16 residues. The V gene end was trimmed by 5 bases and the J gene end by 5 bases; junction bases not matched to a gene: 11. TCRdb called the 5' RACE reads again in MiXCR, with one record for every CDR3 protein. The sample includes 250,000 to 300,000 distinct CDR3 sequences, over 8.5% of them seen just once. This sample also appeared in a second study, on yellow fever vaccine responses in identical twins.

The sequencing sample was made of CD8+ T cells sorted from blood. V gene TRBV27 combines with J gene TRBJ2-7, with TRBD2 matching 11 bases. The receptor comes from a woman under 30 in good health. The CDR3 sequence is CASSPPLAGGVNEQYF. CDR3 sequence (DNA): TGTGCCAGCAGTCCACCGCTAGCGGGAGGAGTGAACGAGCAGTACTTC.